What follows describes a single T cell receptor beta chain. Its antigen is unknown. The sample belongs to a study of cytomegalovirus exposure and HLA in healthy donors. Deletions cut 1 base from V and 7 bases from J, with 14 bases between. Germline CDR1 reads SGHDT; CDR2 reads YYEEEE. The CDR3 runs 15 residues. 60 Vbeta and 13 Jbeta primers were used in PCR. Repertoires were generated with immunoSEQ multiplex PCR, while TCRdb's copy carries only in-frame clones and drops some. The sample gives more than 25,000 clones, roughly 68% of which show up once; under 4.5% is in the top ten. Notes on the study in general: Sequencing probably produced one cluster of sequence variants that were highly shared. In a later analysis, 15,000 to 20,000 TCR beta sequences were associated with HLA alleles at 0.05 false discovery rate.

Material for sequencing was PBMCs. This receptor was identified in a woman aged 45-60 years in good health and CMV-seronegative. V usage is TRBV5-6 and J usage is TRBJ1-4; D is unclear. CDR3 DNA: TGTGCCAGCAGCTTGACGGCAGGCAGTCGTGAAAAACTGTTTTTT. This codes for CASSLTAGSREKLFF.